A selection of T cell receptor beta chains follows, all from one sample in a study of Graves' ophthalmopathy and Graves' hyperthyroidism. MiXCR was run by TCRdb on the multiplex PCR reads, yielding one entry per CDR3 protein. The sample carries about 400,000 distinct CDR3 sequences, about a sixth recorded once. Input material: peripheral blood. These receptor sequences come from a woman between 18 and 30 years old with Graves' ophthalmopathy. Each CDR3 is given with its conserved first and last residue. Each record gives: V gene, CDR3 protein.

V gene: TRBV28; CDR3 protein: CASSFGGAFSDTEAFF
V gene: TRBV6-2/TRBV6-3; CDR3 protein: CASSLSGTGYQPQHF
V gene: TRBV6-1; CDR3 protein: CASSAGSGGTQYF
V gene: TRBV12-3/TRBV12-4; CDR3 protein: CASSLGSQGIWPQHF
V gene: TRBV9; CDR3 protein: CASSVDPGWEQYF
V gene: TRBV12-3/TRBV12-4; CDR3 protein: CASSSSIGAGELFF
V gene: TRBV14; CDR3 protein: CASSLGRTSSYEQYF
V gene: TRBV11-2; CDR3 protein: CASSLRFEYGYEQYF
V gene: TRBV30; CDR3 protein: CAWGLGGGETQYF
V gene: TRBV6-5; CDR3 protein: CASSYFRTPRDTQYF
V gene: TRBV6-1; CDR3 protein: CASMARTGETQYF
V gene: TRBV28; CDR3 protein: CASILGGGIAGELFF
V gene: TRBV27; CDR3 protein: CASRQGHTEAFF
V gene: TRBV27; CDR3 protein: CASSLYREDTQYF
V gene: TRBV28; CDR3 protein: CASSTGQDWTEAFF
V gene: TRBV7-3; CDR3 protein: CASSPTVNTEAFF
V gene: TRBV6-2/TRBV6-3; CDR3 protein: CASSSRTSEQYF
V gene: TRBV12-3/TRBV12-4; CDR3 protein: CASSLDLAGETQYF
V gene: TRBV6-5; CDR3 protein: CASSYSVGTQETQYF
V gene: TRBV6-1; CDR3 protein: CASSETGFTEAFF
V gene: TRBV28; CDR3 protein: CASSPRTWNTEAFF
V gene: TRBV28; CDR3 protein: CASSHSLEGVETQYF
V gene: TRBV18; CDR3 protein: CASASTGDKPQHF
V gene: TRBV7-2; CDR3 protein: CASSFRGRDNQPQHF
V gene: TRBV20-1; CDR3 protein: CSATGLAGGHGETQYF
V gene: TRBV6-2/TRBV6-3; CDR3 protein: CASSYQTGTISNYGYTF
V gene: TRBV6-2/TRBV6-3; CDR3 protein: CASSYLLTGRYGYTF
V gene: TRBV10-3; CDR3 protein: CAITGRNTEAFF
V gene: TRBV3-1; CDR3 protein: CASSPTPPESNTEAFF
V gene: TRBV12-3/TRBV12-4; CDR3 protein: CASSLAGRAFF
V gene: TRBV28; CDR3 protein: CASSLLQEPNQPQHF
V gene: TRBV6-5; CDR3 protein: CASSYSSGAKNIQYF
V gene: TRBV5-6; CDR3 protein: CASSPPLGRMNTEAFF
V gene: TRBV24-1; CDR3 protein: CATRQIQGHSNQPQHF
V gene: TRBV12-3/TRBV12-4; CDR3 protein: CASSLWEKQPQHF
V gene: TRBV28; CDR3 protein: CASSLFSGQSNQPQHF
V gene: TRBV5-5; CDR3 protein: CASSLGQGLETQYF
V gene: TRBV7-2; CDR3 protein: CASSPSTEYTEAFF
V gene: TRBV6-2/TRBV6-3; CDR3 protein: CASRSGTTIYEQYF
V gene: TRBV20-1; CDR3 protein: CSASILAGSYNEQFF
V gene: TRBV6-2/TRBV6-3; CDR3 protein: CASSRQMNTEAFF
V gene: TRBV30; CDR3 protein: CAWQGVVSGANVLTF
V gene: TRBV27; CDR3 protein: CASSFRTAEETQYF
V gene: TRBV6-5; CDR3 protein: CASSYVGDISLNTEAFF
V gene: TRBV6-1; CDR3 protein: CASTINRGSEAFF
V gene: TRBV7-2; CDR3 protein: CASSPYRGLNTEAFF
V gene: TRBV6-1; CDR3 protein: CASSGTRNTGELFF
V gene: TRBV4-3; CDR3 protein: CASSRLQTEPLHF
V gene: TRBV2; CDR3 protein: CASSAIPQGTEAFF
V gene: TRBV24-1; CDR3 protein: CATGQGSYEQYF
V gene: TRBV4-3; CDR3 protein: CASSQFRDYYNSPLHF
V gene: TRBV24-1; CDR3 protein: CATSAHIGSGGAFF
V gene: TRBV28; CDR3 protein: CASSPTTGRRTQYF
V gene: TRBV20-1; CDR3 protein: CSARVGQGFRYEQYF
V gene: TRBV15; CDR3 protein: CATSRDRGQPQHF
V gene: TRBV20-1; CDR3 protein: CSASETMNTEAFF
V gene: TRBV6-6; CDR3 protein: CASRPPLGGGANVLTF
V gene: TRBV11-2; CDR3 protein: CASSSQGQGYTGELFF
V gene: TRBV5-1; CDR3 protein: CASSSSDSYEQYF
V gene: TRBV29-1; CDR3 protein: CSVVGTAGSSYEQYF